Below, one T cell receptor beta chain is given with its context. These data originate in a study of blood T cell repertoires in COVID-19. Study as a whole: Sources were T cells, B-cell-depleted T cells, or PBMCs; the material itself was cDNA or gDNA.

Produced via immunoSEQ multiplex PCR; TCRdb's table is partial and in-frame only. Of about 250,000 clones in the sample, about four fifths were seen once. The CDR3 runs to 15 residues. Germline V CDR1 and CDR2: MNHEY, SVGAGI. J was trimmed by 9 bases and V by 2 bases; bases with no gene match: 9. This receptor was taken from a man at least 80 years old with acute or convalescent COVID-19. The J gene is TRBJ2-1, the V gene TRBV6-5; 8 positions agree with TRBD2. Sequencing was carried out using peripheral blood. DNA for the CDR3: TGTGCCAGCAGTTACATCAGGACTAGCAGGAGTGAGCAGTTCTTC. This gives the protein CASSYIRTSRSEQFF.